Listed here are 32 T cell receptor beta chains from one sample, sequenced in a study of blood T cell repertoires in COVID-19. Libraries were prepared by immunoSEQ multiplex PCR; TCRdb keeps only in-frame clonotypes and omits some of them. Among about 70,000 clones listed, about 90% were seen once. Specimen: peripheral blood. These receptor sequences come from a man in his 60s with acute or convalescent COVID-19.

This chain links TRBV5-4 with TRBJ1-5; TRBD1 matches 7 bases. Losses at the gene ends were 0 bases for V and 7 bases for J; bases not matched to a gene: 1. This CDR3 spans 13 amino acids. Germline CDR1 SGHNT, CDR2 YYREEE (reference sequence). In DNA, the CDR3 is TGTGCCAGCAGCTTGGCAGGGGGGCAGCCCCAGCATTTT. This gives the protein CASSLAGGQPQHF. Together with reference TRBV5-4 and TRBJ1-5, the CDR3 gives the full variable domain: ETGVTQSPTHLIKTRGQQVTLRCSSQSGHNTVSWYQQALGQGPQFIFQYYREEENGRGNFPPRFSGLQFPNYSSELNVNALELDDSALYLCASSLAGGQPQHFGDGTRLSIL.

The chain couples TRBV7-9 to TRBJ1-1, with D maybe TRBD1 (6 bases). Trimming left V 3 bases short and J 1 base short, with 12 bases between. Germline-derived CDR1 and CDR2 are SEHNR and FQNEAQ (reference sequence). This CDR3 has 15 amino acids. CDR3 in amino acids: CASSFYQDRNTEAFF. Written as DNA, the CDR3 is TGTGCCAGCAGCTTCTATCAGGACAGGAACACTGAAGCTTTCTTT.

This chain uses TRBV3-1 (or the pseudogene TRBV3-2) with TRBJ2-1, with a possible D match to TRBD1 (5 bases). The V end lost 6 bases, the J end lost 10 bases, and 16 bases lay between the germline ends. Germline lookup yields CDR1 LGHDT and CDR2 YNNKEL (reference sequence). The length of the CDR3 is 13 residues. CDR3 sequence: CASRQNQGIEQFF. The CDR3 nucleotides are TGTGCCAGCAGACAAAACCAGGGTATAGAGCAGTTCTTC.

J is TRBJ1-1 and V is TRBV9; 9 bases fit TRBD1. Looked up from germline, CDR1 is SGDLS and CDR2 is YYNGEE. After removal of 3 bases from V and 4 bases from J, the junction contained 7 bases not matched to a gene. This CDR3 has 15 amino acids. CDR3 region: CASSGRQGEVTEAFF. The CDR3 bases are TGTGCCAGCAGCGGACGACAGGGGGAGGTCACTGAAGCTTTCTTT.

The rearrangement uses TRBV11-2 and TRBJ1-1; D call uncertain. Trimming left V 5 bases short and J 7 bases short, with 11 bases between. The CDR3 contains 12 residues. Germline V gives CDR1 SGHAT, CDR2 FQNNGV. CDR3 nucleotides: TGTGCCAGCAGCATCGGAGGGAGTGAAGCTTTCTTT. Translated, it gives CASSIGGSEAFF.

This clone has just one count. V is TRBV19 and J is TRBJ1-5; 8 positions match TRBD1. V lost 4 bases and J lost 1; bases outside the gene matches: 3. This CDR3 has 15 residues. Germline V gene lookup returns CDR1 LNHDA and CDR2 SQIVND (reference sequence). The CDR3 DNA follows: TGTGCCAGTAGTACTCGACAGGGGAGCAATCAGCCCCAGCATTTT. Translated: CASSTRQGSNQPQHF.

This clone was counted a single time. The CDR3 loop is CASSGASRTGELFF. As DNA, the CDR3 is TGTGCCAGCAGCGGGGCTAGCCGAACCGGGGAGCTGTTTTTT. The chain couples TRBV9 to TRBJ2-2, with D possibly matching TRBD2 (5 bases). Germline CDR1 is SGDLS and CDR2 is YYNGEE. This CDR3 region has 14 residues. The V and J ends lost 3 bases and 5 bases respectively, with 11 bases between them.

The chain uses TRBV5-1 and TRBJ2-1; 9 bases are shared with TRBD1. V trimming: 5 bases; J trimming: 1 base; junction bases outside the gene matches: 7. The CDR3 runs to 16 residues. Germline V gene data show CDR1 as SGHRS and CDR2 as YFSETQ. The CDR3: CASSSLTGGSYNEQFF. DNA of the CDR3: TGCGCCAGCAGTTCCCTGACAGGGGGGTCCTACAATGAGCAGTTCTTC.

V and J are TRBV6-5 and TRBJ1-2; 7 bases fit TRBD1. Losses at the gene ends were 5 bases for V and 6 bases for J; bases not matched to a gene: 12. Germline lookup yields CDR1 MNHEY and CDR2 SVGAGI. This CDR3 region has 15 residues. Here the CDR3 DNA reads TGTGCCAGCAGTATACGGGAGACAGGGCCGGATGGCTACACCTTC. It is translated as CASSIRETGPDGYTF.

This clone was counted a single time. CDR3 coding DNA: TGTGCCAGCAGCTTGTTTGAAGGGGGACGAGCTTTCTTT. This sequence encodes CASSLFEGGRAFF. This rearrangement joins TRBV5-6 to TRBJ1-1; a possible D gene is TRBD1 (6 bases). Germline CDR1 reads SGHDT; CDR2 reads YYEEEE. Trimming pared 1 base from V and 10 bases from J, leaving 14 bases between. This CDR3 is 13 amino acids long. The full variable domain, completed using reference TRBV5-6 and TRBJ1-1, is DAGVTQSPTHLIKTRGQQVTLRCSPKSGHDTVSWYQQALGQGPQFIFQYYEEEERQRGNFPDRFSGHQFPNYSSELNVNALLLGDSALYLCASSLFEGGRAFFGQGTRLTVV.

This chain links TRBV7-8 with TRBJ2-2; 9 positions agree with TRBD1. Germline CDR1 SGHVS, CDR2 FQNEAQ. Trimming took 5 bases from V and 6 from J; bases not matched to a gene: 10. This CDR3 has 16 residues. CDR3 residues: CASSPGQGLSPGELFF. The CDR3 DNA is TGTGCCAGCAGCCCGGGACAGGGACTATCTCCCGGGGAGCTGTTTTTT.

The V call is TRBV6-2 or TRBV6-3, the J call TRBJ2-7; 7 bases line up with TRBD2. With 2 bases clipped from V and 2 bases from J, the junction kept 9 bases outside the gene matches. This CDR3 spans 16 amino acids. CDR1 MNHEY and CDR2 SVGEGT come from the germline V gene. This CDR3 is CASSYQGGGYAYEQYF. CDR3 bases: TGTGCCAGCAGTTACCAGGGCGGGGGATACGCCTACGAGCAGTACTTC.

The chain has TRBV29-1 and TRBJ1-4; D ambiguous. The CDR3 runs 12 residues. Germline CDR1 SQVTM, CDR2 ANQGSEA. V lost 0 bases to trimming and J lost 11 bases, with 10 bases between them. Here the CDR3 DNA reads TGCAGCGTTGAAGAACGGGGAGGCAAACTGTTTTTT. It is translated as CSVEERGGKLFF.

The chain uses TRBV5-4 and TRBJ1-2; a weak D match, TRBD1 (5 bases). Germline V gene sequence: CDR1 SGHNT, CDR2 YYREEE (reference sequence). Trimming took off 1 base at V and 9 bases at J, with 22 bases between the two ends. The CDR3 contains 16 residues. CDR3 loop: CASSLRQSTAHSSYTF. The CDR3 DNA reads as TGTGCCAGCAGCTTGAGACAGTCCACTGCACACAGCAGCTACACCTTC.

The V gene is TRBV5-6, the J gene TRBJ1-5; 9 nucleotides align to TRBD1. The V gene's germline CDR1 is SGHDT and CDR2 YYEEEE. V lost 4 bases, J lost 1 base, and 6 bases stayed unmatched. The CDR3 spans 16 residues. The CDR3 protein is CASSKFDRGSNQPQHF. The CDR3 region has the DNA TGTGCCAGCAGCAAGTTCGACAGGGGGAGCAATCAGCCCCAGCATTTT.

This clone was detected only once. The rearrangement uses TRBV6-5 and TRBJ1-2; D is uncertain. The CDR3 spans 14 residues. The V gene lost 6 bases and the J gene lost 5 bases, with 16 bases spanning the gap. Germline lookup yields CDR1 MNHEY and CDR2 SVGAGI. The CDR3 nucleotides read TGTGCCAGCAGGAACAGAGAGAGGGCATATGGCTACACCTTC. It translates to CASRNRERAYGYTF.

The chain combines TRBV7-3 with TRBJ1-1; D ambiguous. Germline-derived CDR1 and CDR2 are SGHTA and FQGTGA. Trimming stripped 2 bases from V and 1 base from J, with 5 bases between. This CDR3 is built from 13 residues. The CDR3 sequence: CASSLAGNTEAFF. The CDR3 DNA reads TGTGCCAGCAGCTTAGCCGGGAACACTGAAGCTTTCTTT.

The J gene is TRBJ1-5, the V gene TRBV6-5; 9 bases are a match to TRBD1. The V and J ends lost 5 bases and 6 bases, in that order; junction bases with no gene match: 5. The germline V gene has CDR1 MNHEY and CDR2 SVGAGI. The CDR3 is 14 residues long. The CDR3 is CASSTGQGSQPQHF. In DNA, the CDR3 is TGTGCCAGCAGTACGGGACAGGGTAGTCAGCCCCAGCATTTT.

The V gene is TRBV7-2, the J gene TRBJ2-7; 7 nucleotides align to TRBD2. Germline values: CDR1 SGHTA, CDR2 FQGNSA. Trimming at V came to 3 bases and at J to 3 bases, leaving 8 bases not matched to a gene. The CDR3 covers 15 residues. For the CDR3, the DNA is TGTGCCAGCAGCTTGGACACTAGCGCCTACTACGAGCAGTACTTC. It is translated as CASSLDTSAYYEQYF.

This clone came up once. The chain employs TRBV29-1 and TRBJ2-7; unclear D gene. The germline CDR1 and CDR2 sequences are SQVTM and ANQGSEA. V dropped 6 bases and J dropped 5 bases, with 11 bases sitting between them. The CDR3 has 11 amino acids. The CDR3 loop reads CSVVLGHEQYF. For the CDR3, the DNA is TGCAGCGTAGTACTGGGCCACGAGCAGTACTTC.

This rearrangement joins TRBV5-4 to TRBJ1-2, with TRBD1 as a possible D gene (6 bases). The CDR3 is 14 residues long. The V end was cut by 2 bases, the J end by 8 bases, with 16 bases between. Looked up from germline, CDR1 is SGHNT and CDR2 is YYREEE (reference sequence). The CDR3 is CASSFDGTPDGYTF. The CDR3 coding sequence is TGTGCCAGCAGCTTTGATGGGACACCAGACGGCTACACCTTC.

The chain combines TRBV6-5 with TRBJ1-1; tentatively, D is TRBD1 (6 bases). V lost 6 bases and J 0 bases, leaving 14 bases between the germline ends. The CDR3 sequence is 15 residues long. From germline, CDR1 is MNHEY and CDR2 SVGAGI. In DNA, the CDR3 is TGTGCCAGCAGCCGAAGACAGGCAATGAACACTGAAGCTTTCTTT. This gives the protein CASSRRQAMNTEAFF.

V usage is TRBV11-2 and J usage is TRBJ1-2, with TRBD1 matching over 8 bases. CDR3 length: 14 amino acids. Looked up from germline, CDR1 is SGHAT and CDR2 is FQNNGV. V lost 0 bases and J lost 6; bases outside the gene matches: 3. The CDR3 sequence is CASSLEGQGDGYTF. The CDR3 DNA is TGTGCCAGCAGCTTAGAAGGACAGGGAGATGGCTACACCTTC.

The gene calls are TRBV3-1 (or the pseudogene TRBV3-2) and TRBJ1-1; D uncertain. There are 13 residues in the CDR3. Looked up from germline, CDR1 is LGHDT and CDR2 is YNNKEL (reference sequence). Trimming shortened V by 2 bases and J by 1 base, and 5 bases separated the two germline ends. The CDR3 loop reads CASSQTENTEAFF. The CDR3, as DNA: TGTGCCAGCAGCCAAACAGAGAACACTGAAGCTTTCTTT.

A single count supports this clone. This sequence joins TRBV4-1 and TRBJ2-1; 7 bases line up with TRBD2. Germline V gene lookup returns CDR1 MGHRA and CDR2 YSYEKL. This CDR3 is 15 amino acids long. V lost 2 bases to trimming and J lost 0 bases; unmatched junction nucleotides: 1. CDR3 sequence: CASSQRGSSYNEQFF. The CDR3 DNA follows: TGCGCCAGCAGCCAACGCGGGAGCTCCTACAATGAGCAGTTCTTC.

The CDR3, as DNA: TGTGCCAGCAGCTTAGACACGGGGACAACTAATGAAAAACTGTTTTTT. It is translated as CASSLDTGTTNEKLFF. The chain joins TRBV5-6 to TRBJ1-4; D unclear. Germline CDR1 and CDR2: SGHDT and YYEEEE. This CDR3 spans 16 amino acids. Trimming took 2 bases from V and 0 from J, leaving 11 bases between them.

The rearrangement uses TRBV6-5 and TRBJ2-1, with D perhaps TRBD1 (6 bases). Germline-derived CDR1 and CDR2 are MNHEY and SVGAGI. Trimming took off 8 bases at V and 1 base at J, with 15 bases between the two ends. The CDR3 has 15 residues. The CDR3 region is CASSLLRGSYNEQFF. CDR3 DNA sequence: TGTGCCAGCTCCCTACTCAGGGGATCCTACAATGAGCAGTTCTTC.

This chain joins TRBV2 and TRBJ1-1; TRBD1 matches 8 bases. CDR3 length: 17 amino acids. CDR1 is SNHLY and CDR2 is FYNNEI in the germline V gene. The V segment lost 3 bases and the J segment 4 bases; nucleotides outside the gene matches: 13. CDR3 sequence reads: CASSEMLQGVRRTEAFF. The DNA of the CDR3 is TGTGCCAGCAGTGAGATGTTACAGGGGGTTCGTCGCACTGAAGCTTTCTTT.

The chain carries TRBV7-9 and TRBJ2-3; 7 bases are shared with TRBD1. Germline V gives CDR1 SEHNR, CDR2 FQNEAQ (reference sequence). J was trimmed by 1 base and V by 5 bases; bases with no gene match: 6. The CDR3 contains 15 residues. Written as DNA, the CDR3 is TGTGCCAGCAGCCCTCGGGACAGAGGCACAGATACGCAGTATTTT. It yields the protein CASSPRDRGTDTQYF.

The chain employs TRBV24-1 and TRBJ1-2; D is possibly TRBD1 (6 bases). With 4 bases removed from V and 8 bases from J, the gap between germline ends came to 16 bases. This CDR3 is 14 amino acids long. The V gene's germline CDR1 is KGHDR and CDR2 SFDVKD. The CDR3 nucleotides are TGTGCCACCAGTGACCCTAGTGGGACAACGGGCTACACCTTC. Amino acids: CATSDPSGTTGYTF.

The chain uses TRBV14 and TRBJ1-2; D might be TRBD1 (5 bases). Germline V gene data show CDR1 as SGHDN and CDR2 as FVKESK. The CDR3 contains 14 residues. Trimming cost V 0 bases and J 4 bases, with 9 bases left between them. CDR3 nucleotides: TGTGCCAGCAGCCAAGATTTCGGGGGCTATGGCTACACCTTC. Amino acid sequence: CASSQDFGGYGYTF.

V usage is TRBV5-6 and J usage is TRBJ1-6; D possibly corresponds to TRBD1 (5 bases). V was trimmed by 2 bases and J by 7 bases, leaving 13 bases between them. The CDR3 runs to 15 residues. Germline V lookup: CDR1 SGHDT, CDR2 YYEEEE. The CDR3 DNA follows: TGTGCCAGCAGCTTCGGAGACAGAGACAATTCACCCCTCCACTTT. Translated, it gives CASSFGDRDNSPLHF.